This is a list of T cell receptor beta chains from one sample in a study of blood T cell repertoires in COVID-19. Data came from immunoSEQ multiplex PCR; TCRdb stores just in-frame clones and leaves some out. The table lists under 110,000 clones, approximately 81% of them singletons. Sequencing used peripheral blood. The receptors shown here come from a woman between 65 and 79 years old with active or convalescent COVID-19. The CDR3 runs from the conserved cysteine through the conserved F or W.

CDR3 length | V gene | CDR3 protein
14 | TRBV5-1 | CASRGDGHSGELFF
17 | TRBV19 | CASSTITQGTLNQPQHF
18 | TRBV18 | CASSPRTGMTNRHTEAFF
16 | TRBV5-4 | CASSSGQFRSTDTQYF
14 | TRBV9 | CASSRTGAGNTIYF
16 | TRBV7-2 | CASSPSAGAESDTQYF
12 | TRBV12-3/TRBV12-4 | CASSRQDSGYTF
14 | TRBV7-9 | CASSFGQTTGELFF
15 | TRBV14 | CASSQDREGANEQYF
15 | TRBV5-5 | CASWRGTGRINEQFF
16 | TRBV7-9 | CASSLPGQGATDTQYF
15 | TRBV28 | CASSLLGQTNTEAFF
16 | TRBV19 | CASKSDFSTSTDTQYF
14 | TRBV7-2 | CASSLRRRADGYTF
17 | TRBV23-1 | CASSSWGDASSGNTIYF
13 | TRBV24-1 | CATSKTGNYGYTF
11 | TRBV19 | CASSMSEKLFF
15 | TRBV7-8 | CASSLSGSSVDTQYF
14 | TRBV2 | CASSDGRAPETQYF
16 | TRBV18 | CASSPPGLAEYNEQFF
12 | TRBV5-1 | CASSKGAHEQFF
13 | TRBV6-5 | CANQQGLCTEAFF
12 | TRBV30 | CAWTVTGYEQYF
14 | TRBV7-2 | CASSLQSYSYEQYF
15 | TRBV21-1 | CASSRGGTLGETQYF
15 | TRBV5-1 | CASSLGPGTSYEQYF
17 | TRBV27 | CASSPWDGTSGYNEQFF
14 | TRBV13 | CASSYLTPNTEAFF
16 | TRBV27 | CASRPLGLAFTGELFF
13 | TRBV12-3/TRBV12-4 | CASSDMRGREQYF
14 | TRBV28 | CASSLATGMNIQYF
16 | TRBV4-3 | CASSQGGTGAGNTIYF
15 | TRBV19 | CASSMGRTYSYEQYF
14 | TRBV28 | CASSFIDRVHGYTF
16 | TRBV7-9 | CASSAGLAGVGETQYF